These T cell receptor beta chains were read from a single sample in a study of response to subunit inactivated influenza vaccine. Via MiXCR, TCRdb re-called the RT-PCR reads, giving one row per CDR3 protein. The sample lists some 540,000 distinct CDR3 sequences, roughly a quarter occurring once. These sequences were also reported in another study, on T cells expressing NK-cell markers.

Material: CD4+ T cells sorted from PBMCs, obtained about 12 days after vaccination. The receptors derive from a man in his fifties who received an inactivated influenza vaccine. CDR3s include the opening cysteine and the closing phenylalanine or tryptophan. The D gene is left open where the match is weak. Size values are once, few and many counts, or a class for expanded clones, and some rows have none.

d_call,v_call,clone_size,j_call,cdr3_nt,cdr3_aa
NA,TRBV11-3,NA,TRBJ2-2,TGTGCCAGCAGCTTAGTCTCAGCCGGGGAGCTGTTTTTT,CASSLVSAGELFF
NA,TRBV10-2,NA,TRBJ1-2,TGCGCCAGCTCGCTGGCTGGTTTTGAATATGGCTACACCTTC,CASSLAGFEYGYTF
TRBD1,TRBV27,NA,TRBJ1-5,TGTGCCAGCAGTCCCCTCCCGGGACAGATCAATCAGCCCCAGCATTTT,CASSPLPGQINQPQHF
NA,TRBV12-3/TRBV12-4,few,TRBJ2-7,TGTGCCAGCAGTATCCCTCCCCTTGGGGGCCACGAGCAGTACTTC,CASSIPPLGGHEQYF
TRBD2,TRBV20-1,few,TRBJ2-2,TGCAGTGCTAGAGATCGACTAGCGCCCGGGGAGCTGTTTTTT,CSARDRLAPGELFF
TRBD1,TRBV7-6,many,TRBJ2-7,TGTGCCAGCAGCCCCGACGGACAGGGTTTTTTTTACGAGCAGTACTTC,CASSPDGQGFFYEQYF
NA,TRBV2,NA,TRBJ2-2,TGTGCCAGCAGACCGGGCGTAGGAACCGGGGAGCTGTTTTTT,CASRPGVGTGELFF
NA,TRBV20-1,NA,TRBJ2-1,TGCAGTGCTAGTGAGGGGACAAGCTCCTACAATGAGCAGTTCTTC,CSASEGTSSYNEQFF
NA,TRBV29-1,few,TRBJ2-7,TGCAGCGTTGTACAGACTAGCTACGAGCAGTACTTC,CSVVQTSYEQYF
NA,TRBV3-1,NA,TRBJ2-2,TGTGCCAGCAGCCAGGGATTCGGCGGGGAGCTGTTTTTT,CASSQGFGGELFF
TRBD1,TRBV12-3/TRBV12-4,NA,TRBJ1-1,TGTGCCAGCAGCCCCGGACAGGGACGATGGAACACTGAAGCTTTCTTT,CASSPGQGRWNTEAFF
NA,TRBV9,few,TRBJ2-1,TGTGCCAGCAGCGGAAGGGGGGGGACAGACAATGAGCAGTTCTTC,CASSGRGGTDNEQFF
NA,TRBV20-1,many,TRBJ1-2,TGCAGTGCTAGACAGGGAAGAAGCTATGGCTACACCTTC,CSARQGRSYGYTF
TRBD1,TRBV2,once,TRBJ1-5,TGTGCCAGCAGTCAACCGCCCCGGGACAGGGGGGAACTACAGCCCCAGCATTTT,CASSQPPRDRGELQPQHF
NA,TRBV19,NA,TRBJ2-1,TGTGCCAGTGGGCAGGGGCTCTACAATGAGCAGTTCTTC,CASGQGLYNEQFF
NA,TRBV20-1,NA,TRBJ2-1,TGCAGTGCTTCAGACTATTCCCTCTCCTACAATGAGCAGTTCTTC,CSASDYSLSYNEQFF
NA,TRBV7-9,few,TRBJ1-2,TGTGCCAGCAGCTCCCACGCTTCCGGCTACACCTTC,CASSSHASGYTF
NA,TRBV20-1,NA,TRBJ1-2,TGCAGTGCTAACAGGGTTCATGGCTACACCTTC,CSANRVHGYTF
NA,TRBV7-8,few,TRBJ1-1,TGTGCCAGCAGCCACAGGAGGGTGAACACTGAAGCTTTCTTT,CASSHRRVNTEAFF
NA,TRBV7-2,NA,TRBJ2-7,TGTGCCAGCAGCTTACCGGCTTACGATGTTTTTGGGCAGGGAAGCTCCTACGAGCAGTACTTC,CASSLPAYDVFGQGSSYEQYF
TRBD1,TRBV27,few,TRBJ2-1,TGTGCCAGCAGTTTTTTGCCCCGGGTGGGACAGGGGGATCGGAATGAGCAGTTCTTC,CASSFLPRVGQGDRNEQFF
NA,TRBV5-1,NA,TRBJ2-4,TGCGCCAGCAGCTTCTCAATCGGGGGCACCGAAAACATTCAGTACTTC,CASSFSIGGTENIQYF
TRBD2,TRBV6-2/TRBV6-3,NA,TRBJ2-2,TGTGCCAGCAGACGCAGCGGGGGGGCTGGGACCGGGGAGCTGTTTTTT,CASRRSGGAGTGELFF
TRBD2,TRBV20-1,NA,TRBJ2-2,TGCAGTGCTAGACCTCTAGCGGACGGGGAGCTGTTTTTT,CSARPLADGELFF
TRBD2,TRBV12-3/TRBV12-4,NA,TRBJ2-5,TGTGCCAGCAGTTTAAGTGTCGGCGGGAGGGCCTCGGAGACCCAGTACTTC,CASSLSVGGRASETQYF
TRBD1,TRBV20-1,NA,TRBJ1-5,TGCAGTGCTAGAGATAGGACAGGCAGCAATCAGCCCCAGCATTTT,CSARDRTGSNQPQHF
NA,TRBV29-1,NA,TRBJ1-1,TGCAGCGTTGAATCTGGTGGGATCGCTTTCTTT,CSVESGGIAFF
TRBD1,TRBV28,NA,TRBJ2-5,TGTGCCAGCAGGGGACAGGGAGGGTCGTGGGAGACCCAGTACTTC,CASRGQGGSWETQYF
TRBD1,TRBV24-1,NA,TRBJ2-1,TGTGCCACCAGTCTTACCGGGACAGAGGAGTTCTTC,CATSLTGTEEFF
NA,TRBV9,NA,TRBJ2-5,TGTGCCAGCAGCCCTCACGACATCCAAGAGACCCAGTACTTC,CASSPHDIQETQYF
NA,TRBV7-9,once,TRBJ2-5,TGTGCCAGCAGCCCCGACTCAGAGTACCAAGAGACCCAGTACTTC,CASSPDSEYQETQYF
TRBD2,TRBV20-1,NA,TRBJ2-3,TGCAGTGCTAGAGGACCTAGCGGGGTTAGCACAGATACGCAGTATTTT,CSARGPSGVSTDTQYF